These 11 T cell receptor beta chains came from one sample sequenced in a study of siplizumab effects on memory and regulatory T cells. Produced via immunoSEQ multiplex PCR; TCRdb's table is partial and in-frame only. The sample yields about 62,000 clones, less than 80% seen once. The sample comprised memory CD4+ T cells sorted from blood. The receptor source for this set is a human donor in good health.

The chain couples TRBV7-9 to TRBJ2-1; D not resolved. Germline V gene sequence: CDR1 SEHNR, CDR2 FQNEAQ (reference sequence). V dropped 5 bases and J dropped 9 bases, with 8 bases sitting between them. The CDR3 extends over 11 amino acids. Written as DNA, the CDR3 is TGTGCCAGCAGCCCGATTGGTGAGCAGTTCTTC. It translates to CASSPIGEQFF. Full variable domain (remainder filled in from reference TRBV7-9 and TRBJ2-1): DTGVSQNPRHKITKRGQNVTFRCDPISEHNRLYWYRQTLGQGPEFLTYFQNEAQLEKSRLLSDRFSAERPKGSFSTLEIQRTEQGDSAMYLCASSPIGEQFFGPGTRLTVL.

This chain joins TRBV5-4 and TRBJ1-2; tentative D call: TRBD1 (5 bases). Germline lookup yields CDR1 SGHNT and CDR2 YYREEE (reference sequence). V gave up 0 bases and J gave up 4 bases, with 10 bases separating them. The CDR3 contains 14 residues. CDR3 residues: CASSLGRDVYGYTF. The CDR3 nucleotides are TGTGCCAGCAGCTTGGGCAGGGACGTCTATGGCTACACCTTC.

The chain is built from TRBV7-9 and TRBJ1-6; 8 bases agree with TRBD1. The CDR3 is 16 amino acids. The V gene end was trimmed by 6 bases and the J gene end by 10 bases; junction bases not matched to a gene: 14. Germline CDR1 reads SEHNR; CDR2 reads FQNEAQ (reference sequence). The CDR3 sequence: CASREKTGAAYSPLHF. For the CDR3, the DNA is TGTGCCAGCAGGGAAAAGACAGGGGCGGCATACTCACCCCTCCACTTT.

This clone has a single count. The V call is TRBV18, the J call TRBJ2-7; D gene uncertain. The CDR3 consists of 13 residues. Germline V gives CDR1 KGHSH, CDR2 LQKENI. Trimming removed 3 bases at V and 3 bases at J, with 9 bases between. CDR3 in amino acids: CASSPPGLYEQYF. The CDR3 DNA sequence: TGTGCCAGCTCACCGCCAGGCCTCTACGAGCAGTACTTC.

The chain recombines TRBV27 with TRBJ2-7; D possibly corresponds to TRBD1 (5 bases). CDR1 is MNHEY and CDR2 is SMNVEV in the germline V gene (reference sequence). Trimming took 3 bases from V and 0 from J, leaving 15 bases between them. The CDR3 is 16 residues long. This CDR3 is CASSLKPTGASYEQYF. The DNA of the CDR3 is TGTGCCAGCAGTTTGAAACCAACAGGTGCCTCCTACGAGCAGTACTTC.

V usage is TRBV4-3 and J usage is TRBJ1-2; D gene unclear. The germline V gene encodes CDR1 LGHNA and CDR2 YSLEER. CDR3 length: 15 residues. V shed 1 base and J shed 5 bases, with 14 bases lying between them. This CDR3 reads CASSQAHSPGYGYTF. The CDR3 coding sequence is TGCGCCAGCAGCCAAGCCCACTCTCCTGGATATGGCTACACCTTC.

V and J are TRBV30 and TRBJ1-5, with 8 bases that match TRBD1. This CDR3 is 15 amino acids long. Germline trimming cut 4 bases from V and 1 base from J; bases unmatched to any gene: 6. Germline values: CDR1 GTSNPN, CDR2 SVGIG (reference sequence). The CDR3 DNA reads TGTGCCTGGAATCACCGGGACAGGAGCAATCAGCCCCAGCATTTT. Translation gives CAWNHRDRSNQPQHF.

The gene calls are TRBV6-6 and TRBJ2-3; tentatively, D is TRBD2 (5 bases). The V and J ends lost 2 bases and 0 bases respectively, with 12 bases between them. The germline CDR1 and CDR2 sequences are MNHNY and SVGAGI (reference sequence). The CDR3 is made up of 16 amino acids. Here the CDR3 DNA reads TGTGCCAGCAGTTACAGGGATCGGAGGAGCACAGATACGCAGTATTTT. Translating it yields CASSYRDRRSTDTQYF.

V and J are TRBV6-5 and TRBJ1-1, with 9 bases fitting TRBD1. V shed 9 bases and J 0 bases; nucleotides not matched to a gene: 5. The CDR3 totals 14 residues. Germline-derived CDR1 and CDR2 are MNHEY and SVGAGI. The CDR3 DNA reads TGTGCCAGTTTCCGGGACAGGGTGAACACTGAAGCTTTCTTT. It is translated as CASFRDRVNTEAFF.

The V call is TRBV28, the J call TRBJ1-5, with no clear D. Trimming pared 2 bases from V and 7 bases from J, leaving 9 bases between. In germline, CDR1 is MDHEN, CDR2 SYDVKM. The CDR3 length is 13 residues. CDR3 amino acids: CASSLSGGQPQHF. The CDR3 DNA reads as TGTGCCAGCAGTTTAAGCGGCGGACAGCCCCAGCATTTT.

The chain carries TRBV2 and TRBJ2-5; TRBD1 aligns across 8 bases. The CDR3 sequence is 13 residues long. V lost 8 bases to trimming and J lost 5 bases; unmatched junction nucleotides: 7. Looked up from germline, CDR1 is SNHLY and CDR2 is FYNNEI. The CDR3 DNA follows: TGTGCCAGCGGGACAGGAACTGGGGAGACCCAGTACTTC. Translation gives CASGTGTGETQYF.